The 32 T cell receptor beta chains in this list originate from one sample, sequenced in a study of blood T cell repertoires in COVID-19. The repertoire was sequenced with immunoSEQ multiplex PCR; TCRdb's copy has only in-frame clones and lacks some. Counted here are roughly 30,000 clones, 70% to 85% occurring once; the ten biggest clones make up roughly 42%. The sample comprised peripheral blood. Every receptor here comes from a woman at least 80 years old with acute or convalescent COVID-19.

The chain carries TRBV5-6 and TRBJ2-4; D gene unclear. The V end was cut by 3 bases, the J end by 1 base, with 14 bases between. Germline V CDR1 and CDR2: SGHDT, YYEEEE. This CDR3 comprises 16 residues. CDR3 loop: CASSSLGPVAKNIQYF. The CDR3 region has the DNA TGTGCCAGCAGCTCCCTCGGTCCGGTGGCCAAAAACATTCAGTACTTC. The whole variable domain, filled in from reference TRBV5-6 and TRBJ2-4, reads DAGVTQSPTHLIKTRGQQVTLRCSPKSGHDTVSWYQQALGQGPQFIFQYYEEEERQRGNFPDRFSGHQFPNYSSELNVNALLLGDSALYLCASSSLGPVAKNIQYFGAGTRLSVL.

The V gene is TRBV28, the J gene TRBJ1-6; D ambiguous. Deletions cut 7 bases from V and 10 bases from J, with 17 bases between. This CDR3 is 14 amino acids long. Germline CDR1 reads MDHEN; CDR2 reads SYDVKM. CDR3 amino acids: CASTLNGVGSPLHF. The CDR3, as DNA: TGTGCCAGCACCCTCAACGGGGTGGGGTCACCCCTCCACTTT.

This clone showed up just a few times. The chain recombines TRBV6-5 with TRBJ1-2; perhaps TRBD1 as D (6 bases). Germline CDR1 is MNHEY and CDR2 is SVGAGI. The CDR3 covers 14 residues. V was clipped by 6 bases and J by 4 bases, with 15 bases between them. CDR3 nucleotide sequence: TGTGCCAGCAGCTTGGCCAGGGGAGTCTATGGCTACACCTTC. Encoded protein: CASSLARGVYGYTF.

CDR3 loop: CSARGGEKLFF. CDR3 nucleotides: TGCAGTGCTAGGGGGGGGGAAAAACTGTTTTTT. This chain uses TRBV20-1 with TRBJ1-4, with D possibly being TRBD1 (5 bases). The V end lost 3 bases, the J end lost 8 bases, and 7 bases lay between the germline ends. CDR1 is DFQATT, CDR2 SNEGSKA, per germline (reference sequence). This CDR3 is built from 11 residues.

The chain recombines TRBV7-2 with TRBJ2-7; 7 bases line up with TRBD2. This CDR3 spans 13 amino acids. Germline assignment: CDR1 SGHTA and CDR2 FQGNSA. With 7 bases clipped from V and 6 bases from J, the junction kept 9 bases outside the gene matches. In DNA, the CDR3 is TGTGCCAGCATGGGAGGGAAATCTCTCGAGCAGTACTTC. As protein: CASMGGKSLEQYF.

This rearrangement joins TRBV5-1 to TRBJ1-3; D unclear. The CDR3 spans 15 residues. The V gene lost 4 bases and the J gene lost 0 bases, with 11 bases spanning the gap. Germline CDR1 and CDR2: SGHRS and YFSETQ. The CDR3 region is CASSGDASSGNTIYF. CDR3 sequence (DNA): TGCGCCAGCAGCGGTGACGCTAGCTCTGGAAACACCATATATTTT.

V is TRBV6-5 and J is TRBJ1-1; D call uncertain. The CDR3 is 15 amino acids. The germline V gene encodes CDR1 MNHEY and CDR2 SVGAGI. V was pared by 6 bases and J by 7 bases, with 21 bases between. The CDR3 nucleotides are TGTGCCAGCAGCCCCGATAGCTTCGTGGGGAGTGAAGCTTTCTTT. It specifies CASSPDSFVGSEAFF.

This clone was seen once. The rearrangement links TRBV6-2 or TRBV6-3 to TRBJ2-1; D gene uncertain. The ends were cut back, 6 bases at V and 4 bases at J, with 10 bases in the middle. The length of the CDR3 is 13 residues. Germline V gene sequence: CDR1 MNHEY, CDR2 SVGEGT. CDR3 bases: TGTGCCAGCAGCTCCCTTATTTACAATGAGCAGTTCTTC. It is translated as CASSSLIYNEQFF.

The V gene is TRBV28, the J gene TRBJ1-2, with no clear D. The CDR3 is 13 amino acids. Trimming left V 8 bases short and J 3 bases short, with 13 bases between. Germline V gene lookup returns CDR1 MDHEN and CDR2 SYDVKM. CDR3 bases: TGTGCCAGCTCAGTGGAGGAGCACTATGGCTACACCTTC. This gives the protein CASSVEEHYGYTF.

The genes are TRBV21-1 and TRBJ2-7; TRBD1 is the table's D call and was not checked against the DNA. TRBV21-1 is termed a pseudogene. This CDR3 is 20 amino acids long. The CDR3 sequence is CASSKEVLGDGTGASYEQYF. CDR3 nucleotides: TGTGCCAGCAGCAAAGAGGTCCTCGGTGACGGGACAGGGGCTTCCTACGAGCAGTACTTC.

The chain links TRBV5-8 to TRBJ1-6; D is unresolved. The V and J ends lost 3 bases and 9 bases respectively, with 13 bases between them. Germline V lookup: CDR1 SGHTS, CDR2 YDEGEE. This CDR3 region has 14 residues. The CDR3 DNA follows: TGTGCCAGCAGCTCCCCAGCGGGTTCTTCACCCCTCCACTTT. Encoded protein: CASSSPAGSSPLHF.

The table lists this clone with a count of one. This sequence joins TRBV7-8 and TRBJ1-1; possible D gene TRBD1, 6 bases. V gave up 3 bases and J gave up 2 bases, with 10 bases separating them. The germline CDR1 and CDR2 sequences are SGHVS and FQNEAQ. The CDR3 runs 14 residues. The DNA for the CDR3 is TGTGCCAGCAGCTTGGGCGGGGGCAACACTGAAGCTTTCTTT. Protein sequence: CASSLGGGNTEAFF.

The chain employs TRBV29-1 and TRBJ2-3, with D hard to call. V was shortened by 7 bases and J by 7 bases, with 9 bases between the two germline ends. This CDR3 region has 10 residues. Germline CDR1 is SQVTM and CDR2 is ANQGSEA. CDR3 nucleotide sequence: TGCAGCGGGCGGTTAAATACGCAGTATTTT. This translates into CSGRLNTQYF.

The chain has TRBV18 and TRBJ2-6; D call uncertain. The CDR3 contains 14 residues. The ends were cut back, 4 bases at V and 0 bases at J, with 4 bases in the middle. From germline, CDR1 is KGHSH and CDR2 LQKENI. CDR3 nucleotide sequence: TGTGCCAGCTCACTTAGCTCTGGGGCCAACGTCCTGACTTTC. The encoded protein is CASSLSSGANVLTF.

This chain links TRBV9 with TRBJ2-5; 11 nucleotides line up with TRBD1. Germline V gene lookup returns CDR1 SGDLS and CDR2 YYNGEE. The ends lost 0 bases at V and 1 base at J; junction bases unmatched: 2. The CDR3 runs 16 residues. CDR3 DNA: TGTGCCAGCAGCGTAGGGGACAGGGGGTTCCAAGAGACCCAGTACTTC. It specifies CASSVGDRGFQETQYF.

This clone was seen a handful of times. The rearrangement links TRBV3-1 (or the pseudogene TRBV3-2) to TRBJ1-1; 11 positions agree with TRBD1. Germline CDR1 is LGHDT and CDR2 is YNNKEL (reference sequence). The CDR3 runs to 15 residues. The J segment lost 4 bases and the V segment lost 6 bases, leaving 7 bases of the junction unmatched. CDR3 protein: CASRASDRGPTEAFF. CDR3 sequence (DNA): TGTGCCAGCAGGGCATCGGACAGGGGGCCCACTGAAGCTTTCTTT.

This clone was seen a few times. This CDR3 is CASNTGDPPQHF. The CDR3 bases are TGTGCCAGCAACACCGGGGATCCGCCCCAGCATTTT. This sequence joins TRBV28 and TRBJ1-5; D remains ambiguous. The V gene lost 7 bases and the J gene lost 9 bases, with 13 bases spanning the gap. Germline V gene lookup returns CDR1 MDHEN and CDR2 SYDVKM. This CDR3 is built from 12 residues.

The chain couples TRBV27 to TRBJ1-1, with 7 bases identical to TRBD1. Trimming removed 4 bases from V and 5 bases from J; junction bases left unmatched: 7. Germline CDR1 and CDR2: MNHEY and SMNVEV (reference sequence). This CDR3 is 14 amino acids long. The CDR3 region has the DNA TGTGCCAGCAGTTCTCGACAGGGATGGACTGAAGCTTTCTTT. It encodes CASSSRQGWTEAFF.

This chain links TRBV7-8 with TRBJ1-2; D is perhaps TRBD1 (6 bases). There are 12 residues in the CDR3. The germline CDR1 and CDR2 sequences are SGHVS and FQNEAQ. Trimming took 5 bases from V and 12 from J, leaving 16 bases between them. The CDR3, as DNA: TGTGCCAGCAGCCAGGGACAAACCTGGGACACCTTC. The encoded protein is CASSQGQTWDTF.

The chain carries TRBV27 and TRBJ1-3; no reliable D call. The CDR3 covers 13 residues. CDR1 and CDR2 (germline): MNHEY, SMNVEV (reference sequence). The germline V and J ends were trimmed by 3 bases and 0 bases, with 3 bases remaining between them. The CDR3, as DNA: TGTGCCAGCAGTTTCTCCTCTGGAAACACCATATATTTT. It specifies CASSFSSGNTIYF.

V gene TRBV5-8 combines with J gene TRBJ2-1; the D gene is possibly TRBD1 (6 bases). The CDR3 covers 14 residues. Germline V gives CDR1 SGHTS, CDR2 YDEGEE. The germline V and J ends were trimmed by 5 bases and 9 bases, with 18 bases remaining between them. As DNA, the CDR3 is TGTGCCAGCAGTCAACCGGGACAATCGGGTGAGCAGTTCTTC. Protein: CASSQPGQSGEQFF.

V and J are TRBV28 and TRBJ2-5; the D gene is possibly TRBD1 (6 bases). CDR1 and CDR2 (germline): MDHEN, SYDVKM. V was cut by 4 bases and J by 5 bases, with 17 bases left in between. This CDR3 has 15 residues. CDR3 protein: CASSSYVQGAETQYF. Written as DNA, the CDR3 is TGTGCCAGCAGTTCCTATGTACAGGGCGCGGAGACCCAGTACTTC.

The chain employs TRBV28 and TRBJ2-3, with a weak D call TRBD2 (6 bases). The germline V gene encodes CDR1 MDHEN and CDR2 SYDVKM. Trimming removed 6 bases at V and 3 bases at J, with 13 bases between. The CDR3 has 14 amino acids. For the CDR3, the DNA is TGTGCCAGCAGCTCCGGGGGTACGACAGATACGCAGTATTTT. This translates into CASSSGGTTDTQYF.

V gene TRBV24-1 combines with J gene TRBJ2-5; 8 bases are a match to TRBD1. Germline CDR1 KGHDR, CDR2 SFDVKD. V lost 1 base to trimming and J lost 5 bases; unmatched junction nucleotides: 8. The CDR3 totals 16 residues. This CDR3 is CATSDFTTTGDETQYF. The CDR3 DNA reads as TGTGCCACCAGTGATTTTACTACGACAGGGGACGAGACCCAGTACTTC.

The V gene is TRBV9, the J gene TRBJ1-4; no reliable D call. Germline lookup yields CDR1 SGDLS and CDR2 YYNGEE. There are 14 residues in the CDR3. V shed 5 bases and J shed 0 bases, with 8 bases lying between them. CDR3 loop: CASSPVSTNEKLFF. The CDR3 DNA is TGTGCCAGCAGTCCAGTGTCAACTAATGAAAAACTGTTTTTT.

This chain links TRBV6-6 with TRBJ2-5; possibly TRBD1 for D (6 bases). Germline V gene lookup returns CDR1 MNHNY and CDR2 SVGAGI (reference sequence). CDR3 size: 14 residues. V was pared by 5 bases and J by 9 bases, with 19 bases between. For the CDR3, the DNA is TGTGCCAGCAGTCCCGGGACACCCAAAGGGGCCCAGTACTTC. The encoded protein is CASSPGTPKGAQYF.

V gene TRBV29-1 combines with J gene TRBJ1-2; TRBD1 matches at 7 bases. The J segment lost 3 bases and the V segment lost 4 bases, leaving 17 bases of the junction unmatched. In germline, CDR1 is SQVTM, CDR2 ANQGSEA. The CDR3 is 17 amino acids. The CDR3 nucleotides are TGCAGCGTTGGAATCAGTAGAGGGGGCTCGGGTGACTATGGCTACACCTTC. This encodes CSVGISRGGSGDYGYTF.

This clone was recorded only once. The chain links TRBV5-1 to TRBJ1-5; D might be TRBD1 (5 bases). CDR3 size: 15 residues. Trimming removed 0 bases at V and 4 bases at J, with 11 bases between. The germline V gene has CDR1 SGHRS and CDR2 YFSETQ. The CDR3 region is CASSLVGAGNQPQHF. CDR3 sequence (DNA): TGCGCCAGCAGCTTGGTAGGGGCTGGAAATCAGCCCCAGCATTTT.

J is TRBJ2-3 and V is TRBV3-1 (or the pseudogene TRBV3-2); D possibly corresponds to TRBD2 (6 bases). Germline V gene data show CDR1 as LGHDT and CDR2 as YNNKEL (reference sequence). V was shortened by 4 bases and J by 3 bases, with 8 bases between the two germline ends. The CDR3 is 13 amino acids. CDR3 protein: CASSLRGTDTQYF. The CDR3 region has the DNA TGTGCCAGCAGCCTTCGGGGGACAGATACGCAGTATTTT.

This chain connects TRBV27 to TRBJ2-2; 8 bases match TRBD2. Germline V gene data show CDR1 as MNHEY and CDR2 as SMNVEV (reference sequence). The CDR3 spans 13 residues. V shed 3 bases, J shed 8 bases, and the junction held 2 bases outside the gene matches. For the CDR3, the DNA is TGTGCCAGCAGTTTTGAGCGGGAGGGGGAGCTGTTTTTT. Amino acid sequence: CASSFEREGELFF.

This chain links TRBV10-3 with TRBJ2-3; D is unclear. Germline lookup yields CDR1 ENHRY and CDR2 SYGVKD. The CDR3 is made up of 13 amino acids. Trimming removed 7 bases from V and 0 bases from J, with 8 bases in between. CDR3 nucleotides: TGTGCCATCAATGGCAGGAGCACAGATACGCAGTATTTT. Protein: CAINGRSTDTQYF.

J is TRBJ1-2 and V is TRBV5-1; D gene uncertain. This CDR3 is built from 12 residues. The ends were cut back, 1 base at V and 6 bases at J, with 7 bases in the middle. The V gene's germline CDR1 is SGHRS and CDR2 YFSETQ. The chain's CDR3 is CASSLRGHGYTF. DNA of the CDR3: TGCGCCAGCAGCTTGCGCGGGCATGGCTACACCTTC. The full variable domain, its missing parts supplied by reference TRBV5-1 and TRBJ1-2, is KAGVTQTPRYLIKTRGQQVTLSCSPISGHRSVSWYQQTPGQGLQFLFEYFSETQRNKGNFPGRFSGRQFSNSRSEMNVSTLELGDSALYLCASSLRGHGYTFGSGTRLTVV.